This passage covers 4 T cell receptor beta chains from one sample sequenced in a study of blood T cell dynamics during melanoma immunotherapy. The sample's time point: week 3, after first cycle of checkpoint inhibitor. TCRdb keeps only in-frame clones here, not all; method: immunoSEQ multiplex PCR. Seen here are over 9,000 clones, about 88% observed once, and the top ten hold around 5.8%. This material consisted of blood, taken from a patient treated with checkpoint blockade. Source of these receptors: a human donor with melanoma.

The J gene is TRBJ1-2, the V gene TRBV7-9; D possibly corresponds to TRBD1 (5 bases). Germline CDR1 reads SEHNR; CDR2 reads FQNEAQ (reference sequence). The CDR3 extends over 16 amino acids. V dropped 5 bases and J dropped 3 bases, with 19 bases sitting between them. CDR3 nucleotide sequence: TGTGCCAGCAGCGGTCTGGGGCAGGCGGGGTACTATGGCTACACCTTC. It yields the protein CASSGLGQAGYYGYTF.

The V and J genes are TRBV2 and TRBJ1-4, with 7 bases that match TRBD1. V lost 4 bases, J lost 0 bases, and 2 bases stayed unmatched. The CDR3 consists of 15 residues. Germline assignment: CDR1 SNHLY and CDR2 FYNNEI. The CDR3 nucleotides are TGTGCCAGCAGTGGAACAGGGGCAACTAATGAAAAACTGTTTTTT. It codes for CASSGTGATNEKLFF.

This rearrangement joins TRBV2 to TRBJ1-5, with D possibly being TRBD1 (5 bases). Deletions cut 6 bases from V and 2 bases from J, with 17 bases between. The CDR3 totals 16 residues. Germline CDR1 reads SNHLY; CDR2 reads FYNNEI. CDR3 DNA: TGTGCCAGCAGAGGGATCCAATCGGGGGGCAATCAGCCCCAGCATTTT. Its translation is CASRGIQSGGNQPQHF. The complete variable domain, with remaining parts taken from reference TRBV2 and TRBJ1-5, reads EPEVTQTPSHQVTQMGQEVILRCVPISNHLYFYWYRQILGQKVEFLVSFYNNEISEKSEIFDDQFSVERPDGSNFTLKIRSTKLEDSAMYFCASRGIQSGGNQPQHFGDGTRLSIL.

The CDR3, as DNA: TGTGCCAGCTCACCAAGAGCAGGGCAGGCCACTGAAGCTTTCTTT. Protein sequence: CASSPRAGQATEAFF. The chain employs TRBV18 and TRBJ1-1, with TRBD1 as a possible D gene (5 bases). Trimming shortened V by 2 bases and J by 4 bases, and 14 bases separated the two germline ends. CDR3 length: 15 residues. Looked up from germline, CDR1 is KGHSH and CDR2 is LQKENI.